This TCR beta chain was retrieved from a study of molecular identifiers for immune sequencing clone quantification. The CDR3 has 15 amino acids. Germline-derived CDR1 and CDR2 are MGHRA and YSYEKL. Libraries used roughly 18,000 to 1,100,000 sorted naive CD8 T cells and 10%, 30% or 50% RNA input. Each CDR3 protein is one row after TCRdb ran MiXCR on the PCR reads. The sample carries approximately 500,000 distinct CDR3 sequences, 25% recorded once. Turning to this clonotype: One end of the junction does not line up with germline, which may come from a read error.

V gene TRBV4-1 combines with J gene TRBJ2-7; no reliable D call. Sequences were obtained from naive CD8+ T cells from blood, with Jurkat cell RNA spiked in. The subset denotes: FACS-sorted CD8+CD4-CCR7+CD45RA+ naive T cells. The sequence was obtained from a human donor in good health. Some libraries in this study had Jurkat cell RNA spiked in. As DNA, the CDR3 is TGCTCCAGCAGCCCCGTTCATGGGGAAACCTACGAGCAGTACTTC. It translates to CSSSPVHGETYEQYF.